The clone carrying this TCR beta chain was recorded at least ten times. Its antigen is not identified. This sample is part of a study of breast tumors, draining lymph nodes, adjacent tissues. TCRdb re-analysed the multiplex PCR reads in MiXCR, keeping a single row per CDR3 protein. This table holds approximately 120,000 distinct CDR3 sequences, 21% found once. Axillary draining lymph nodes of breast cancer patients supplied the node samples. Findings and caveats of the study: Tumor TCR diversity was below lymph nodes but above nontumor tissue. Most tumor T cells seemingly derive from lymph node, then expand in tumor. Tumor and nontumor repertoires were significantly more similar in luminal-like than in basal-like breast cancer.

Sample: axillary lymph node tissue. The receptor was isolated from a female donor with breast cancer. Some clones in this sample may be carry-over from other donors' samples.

CDR3 nucleotides: TGCAGTGCTTTGGGAAGGAACCACGAGCAGTACTTC. It translates to CSALGRNHEQYF. This chain joins TRBV20-1 and TRBJ2-7; no definite D call. Trimming removed 5 bases from V and 5 bases from J, with 13 bases in between. The germline CDR1 and CDR2 sequences are DFQATT and SNEGSKA (reference sequence). This CDR3 has 12 residues.